This T cell receptor (beta chain) is drawn from a study of control samples from healthy donors and cancer patients. TCRdb's table, derived via immunoSEQ multiplex PCR, lists solely in-frame clones and lacks some. The sample comprises over 70,000 clones, about 88% of which are singletons, and 8.5% to 10% rests with the top ten. Sequencing was performed on PBMCs. The sequence was collected from a woman between 50 and 59 years old with colorectal cancer.

CDR3 protein: CSASFGQHSNQPQHF. The CDR3 DNA reads TGCAGTGCTAGTTTTGGACAGCATAGCAATCAGCCCCAGCATTTT. The chain uses TRBV20-1 and TRBJ1-5; TRBD1 might be the D (6 bases). Looked up from germline, CDR1 is DFQATT and CDR2 is SNEGSKA (reference sequence). This CDR3 region has 15 residues. V dropped 3 bases and J dropped 0 bases, with 12 bases sitting between them.